This TCR beta chain was identified during a study of T-cell memory formation after mild COVID-19. A 5'RACE reaction primed in the constant segment made cDNA libraries of TCR alpha and TCR beta, and these carried sample barcodes and UMIs. TCRdb itself ran the 5' RACE reads through MiXCR, one entry per CDR3 protein. The data hold around 340,000 distinct CDR3 sequences, with over 20% observed a single time. The CDR3 covers 16 residues. The germline gives CDR1 SGHDT, CDR2 YYEEEE. V lost 4 bases, J lost 5 bases, and 19 bases lay in between. The sequence came from an adult woman who had mild COVID-19 (a few samples of this study predate the infection). Cell type and time point are not known. Sequenced sample: PBMCs or a T cell subset sorted from them (not recorded which). This chain links TRBV5-6 with TRBJ2-1, with D perhaps TRBD1 or TRBD2 (5 bases each). The CDR3 nucleotides are TGTGCCAGCAGCGAGGCCGGGGCGGACGGAAACAATGAGCAGTTCTTC. It is translated as CASSEAGADGNNEQFF.